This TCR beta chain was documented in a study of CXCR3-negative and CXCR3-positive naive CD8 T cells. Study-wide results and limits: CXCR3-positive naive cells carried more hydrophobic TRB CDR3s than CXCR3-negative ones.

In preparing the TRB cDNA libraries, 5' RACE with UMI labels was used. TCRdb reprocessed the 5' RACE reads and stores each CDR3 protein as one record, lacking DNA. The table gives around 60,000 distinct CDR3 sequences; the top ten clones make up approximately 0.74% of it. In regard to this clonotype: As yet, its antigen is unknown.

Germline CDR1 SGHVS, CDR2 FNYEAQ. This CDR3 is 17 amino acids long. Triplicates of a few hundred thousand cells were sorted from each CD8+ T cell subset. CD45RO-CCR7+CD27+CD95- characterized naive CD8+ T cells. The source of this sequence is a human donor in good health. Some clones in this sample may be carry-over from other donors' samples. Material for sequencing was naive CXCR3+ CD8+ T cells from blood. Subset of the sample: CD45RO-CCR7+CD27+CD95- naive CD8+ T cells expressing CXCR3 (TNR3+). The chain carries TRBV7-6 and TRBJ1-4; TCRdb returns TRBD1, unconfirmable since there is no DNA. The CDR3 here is CASSLGGRGGTNEKLFF.